The 15 T cell receptor beta chains below were found in one sample sequenced in a study of blood T cell repertoires in COVID-19. Here immunoSEQ multiplex PCR was the method, and the copy in TCRdb shows in-frame clones only, minus some. This table holds some 97,000 clones, just over 85% found once. The specimen sequenced was PBMCs or T cells enriched from blood (not recorded which). These receptors all come from a woman aged 50 to 65 who had recovered from COVID-19.

This chain links TRBV5-4 with TRBJ2-5; 9 bases match TRBD1. With V trimmed by 2 bases and J by 3 bases, 8 bases remained unmatched. CDR1 and CDR2 from the germline V gene are SGHNT and YYREEE (reference sequence). The CDR3 covers 16 residues. The chain's CDR3 is CASSLNRGLRKETQYF. The CDR3 DNA reads TGTGCCAGCAGCTTAAACAGGGGGCTAAGAAAAGAGACCCAGTACTTC.

CDR3 nucleotide sequence: TGCGCCAGCAGCTCCCCGGACTGGGGGGGGGAGACCCAGTACTTC. This translates into CASSSPDWGGETQYF. This chain connects TRBV5-1 to TRBJ2-5; TRBD2 matches at 7 bases. CDR1 is SGHRS and CDR2 is YFSETQ in the germline V gene. After removal of 3 bases from V and 5 bases from J, the junction contained 10 bases not matched to a gene. CDR3 length equals 15 residues. Supplemented by reference TRBV5-1 and TRBJ2-5, the full variable domain reads KAGVTQTPRYLIKTRGQQVTLSCSPISGHRSVSWYQQTPGQGLQFLFEYFSETQRNKGNFPGRFSGRQFSNSRSEMNVSTLELGDSALYLCASSSPDWGGETQYFGPGTRLLVL.

The rearrangement links TRBV11-2 to TRBJ2-1, with TRBD2 as a possible D gene (5 bases). Germline V CDR1 and CDR2: SGHAT, FQNNGV. The germline V and J ends were trimmed by 4 bases and 8 bases, with 27 bases remaining between them. There are 18 residues in the CDR3. In DNA, the CDR3 is TGTGCCAGCAGCTATAGCTGGTTAGCGCTGGGCGGTCGGGATGAGCAGTTCTTC. Amino acid sequence: CASSYSWLALGGRDEQFF.

The chain recombines TRBV5-4 with TRBJ1-1; D unresolved. The germline gives CDR1 SGHNT, CDR2 YYREEE (reference sequence). The germline V and J ends were trimmed by 0 bases and 1 base, with 7 bases remaining between them. This CDR3 contains 14 residues. The CDR3: CASSLGSTNTEAFF. The CDR3 nucleotides are TGTGCCAGCAGCTTGGGGAGTACGAACACTGAAGCTTTCTTT.

V is TRBV11-2 and J is TRBJ2-6; D not certain. V gave up 5 bases and J gave up 4 bases, with 6 bases separating them. Germline CDR1 SGHAT, CDR2 FQNNGV. CDR3 size: 13 residues. CDR3 amino acids: CASSVSGANVLTF. CDR3 sequence (DNA): TGTGCCAGCAGCGTATCCGGGGCCAACGTCCTGACTTTC.

The chain combines TRBV5-1 with TRBJ2-3; 7 bases match TRBD1. V lost 0 bases, J lost 2 bases, and 3 bases stayed unmatched. From germline, CDR1 is SGHRS and CDR2 YFSETQ. The CDR3 has 15 amino acids. CDR3 sequence reads: CASSLEGQYTDTQYF. The CDR3 nucleotides read TGCGCCAGCAGCTTGGAGGGACAGTACACAGATACGCAGTATTTT. The full variable domain, its missing parts supplied by reference TRBV5-1 and TRBJ2-3, is KAGVTQTPRYLIKTRGQQVTLSCSPISGHRSVSWYQQTPGQGLQFLFEYFSETQRNKGNFPGRFSGRQFSNSRSEMNVSTLELGDSALYLCASSLEGQYTDTQYFGPGTRLTVL.

The chain is built from TRBV5-1 and TRBJ2-7; D possibly corresponds to TRBD1 (9 bases). The CDR3 contains 16 residues. Deletions cut 4 bases from V and 1 base from J, with 18 bases between. The germline gives CDR1 SGHRS, CDR2 YFSETQ. CDR3 DNA sequence: TGCGCCAGCAGCGGCGGGGGGACAGGGATATCCTACGAGCAGTACTTC. It translates to CASSGGGTGISYEQYF.

The V gene is TRBV7-9, the J gene TRBJ2-7; D is possibly TRBD2 (6 bases). The CDR3 has 14 amino acids. V lost 4 bases and J lost 5, with 15 bases in between. Germline V gives CDR1 SEHNR, CDR2 FQNEAQ (reference sequence). The DNA for the CDR3 is TGTGCCAGCAGCTATACTAGGAGGGAGGACGAGCAGTACTTC. Its translation is CASSYTRREDEQYF.

This clone showed up just a few times. The chain employs TRBV28 and TRBJ2-7, with 9 bases fitting TRBD1. V shed 5 bases, J shed 2 bases, and the junction held 7 bases outside the gene matches. The germline CDR1 and CDR2 sequences are MDHEN and SYDVKM. The CDR3 totals 15 residues. The CDR3: CASSRPGTGPYEQYF. DNA for the CDR3: TGTGCCAGCAGTCGTCCCGGGACAGGGCCCTACGAGCAGTACTTC.

This chain uses TRBV7-3 with TRBJ2-1, with D possibly matching TRBD1 (5 bases). Germline CDR1 SGHTA, CDR2 FQGTGA. The length of the CDR3 is 15 residues. The V and J ends lost 0 bases and 5 bases respectively, with 11 bases between them. Here the CDR3 DNA reads TGTGCCAGCAGCTTAACTAAGGGGCCCAACAATGAGCAGTTCTTC. Protein: CASSLTKGPNNEQFF.

The rearrangement joins TRBV6-5 to TRBJ2-1; D is ambiguous. From germline, CDR1 is MNHEY and CDR2 SVGAGI. This CDR3 is 13 amino acids long. V was clipped by 5 bases and J by 10 bases, with 15 bases between them. This CDR3 is CASSRPIAREQFF. Written as DNA, the CDR3 is TGTGCCAGCAGTCGCCCGATTGCTAGAGAGCAGTTCTTC.

V usage is TRBV27 and J usage is TRBJ2-2; D remains unclear. This CDR3 comprises 14 residues. The germline V and J ends were trimmed by 2 bases and 5 bases, with 9 bases remaining between them. Germline V gene sequence: CDR1 MNHEY, CDR2 SMNVEV (reference sequence). CDR3 in amino acids: CASSLRFGTGELFF. DNA of the CDR3: TGTGCCAGCAGTTTAAGGTTCGGGACCGGGGAGCTGTTTTTT.

V usage is TRBV7-3 and J usage is TRBJ1-1; D perhaps matches TRBD1 (5 bases). This CDR3 comprises 14 residues. Germline CDR1 SGHTA, CDR2 FQGTGA. Trimming stripped 4 bases from V and 4 bases from J, with 13 bases between. CDR3 sequence (DNA): TGTGCCAGCAGCTCCACCGACAGCCTCACTGAAGCTTTCTTT. Its translation is CASSSTDSLTEAFF.

The chain links TRBV5-1 to TRBJ2-7, with 9 bases matching TRBD2. The CDR3 covers 16 residues. The V gene's germline CDR1 is SGHRS and CDR2 YFSETQ. The ends lost 1 base at V and 2 bases at J; junction bases unmatched: 7. The CDR3 DNA follows: TGCGCCAGCAGCTTGACTAGCGGGCAGCGAACCTACGAGCAGTACTTC. Its translation is CASSLTSGQRTYEQYF.

The J gene is TRBJ2-7, the V gene TRBV29-1, with TRBD2 identical over 9 bases. Germline V CDR1 and CDR2: SQVTM, ANQGSEA. V lost 4 bases to trimming and J lost 6 bases; unmatched junction nucleotides: 4. The CDR3 runs 12 residues. The CDR3: CSVAAGGGEQYF. The CDR3 DNA sequence: TGCAGCGTTGCGGCGGGGGGGGGCGAGCAGTACTTC.